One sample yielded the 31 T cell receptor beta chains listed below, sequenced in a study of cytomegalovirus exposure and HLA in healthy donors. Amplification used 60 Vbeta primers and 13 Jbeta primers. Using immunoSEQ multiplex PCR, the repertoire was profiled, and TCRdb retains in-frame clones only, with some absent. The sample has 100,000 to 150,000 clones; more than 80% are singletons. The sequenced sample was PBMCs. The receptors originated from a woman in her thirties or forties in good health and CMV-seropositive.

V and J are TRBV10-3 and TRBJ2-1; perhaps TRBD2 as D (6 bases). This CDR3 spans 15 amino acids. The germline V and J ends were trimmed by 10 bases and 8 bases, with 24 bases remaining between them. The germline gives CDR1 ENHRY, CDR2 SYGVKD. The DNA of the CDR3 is TGTGCCACCCAAGATCGAGGACTATCAGACGATGAGCAGTTCTTC. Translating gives CATQDRGLSDDEQFF.

Here the CDR3 reads CASSLEGGVIYEQYF. CDR3 in DNA: TGCGCCAGCAGCTTGGAGGGCGGGGTAATCTACGAGCAGTACTTC. The rearrangement links TRBV5-1 to TRBJ2-7; maybe TRBD2 (6 bases). Germline V gives CDR1 SGHRS, CDR2 YFSETQ. V shed 0 bases and J shed 3 bases, with 13 bases lying between them. The CDR3 runs to 15 residues.

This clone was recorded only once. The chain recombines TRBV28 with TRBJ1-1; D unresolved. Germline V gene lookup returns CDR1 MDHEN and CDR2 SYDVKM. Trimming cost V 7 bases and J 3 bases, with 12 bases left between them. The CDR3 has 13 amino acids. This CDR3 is CASKQLRDTEAFF. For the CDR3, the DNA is TGTGCCAGCAAACAACTCCGGGACACTGAAGCTTTCTTT.

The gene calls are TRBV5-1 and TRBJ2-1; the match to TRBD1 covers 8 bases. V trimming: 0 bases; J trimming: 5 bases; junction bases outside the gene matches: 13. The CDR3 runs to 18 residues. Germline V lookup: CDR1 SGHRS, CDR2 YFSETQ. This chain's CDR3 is CASSLGTGRLQLDNEQFF. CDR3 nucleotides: TGCGCCAGCAGCTTGGGGACAGGGCGGCTCCAACTGGACAATGAGCAGTTCTTC.

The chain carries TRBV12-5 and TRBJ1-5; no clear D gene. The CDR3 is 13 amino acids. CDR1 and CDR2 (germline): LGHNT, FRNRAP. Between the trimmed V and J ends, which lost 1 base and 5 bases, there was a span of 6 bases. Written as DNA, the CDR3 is TGTGCTAGTGGTTTGGGCGGTGATCAGCCCCAGCATTTT. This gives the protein CASGLGGDQPQHF. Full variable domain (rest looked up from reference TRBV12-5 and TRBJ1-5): DARVTQTPRHKVTEMGQEVTMRCQPILGHNTVFWYRQTMMQGLELLAYFRNRAPLDDSGMPKDRFSAEMPDATLATLKIQPSEPRDSAVYFCASGLGGDQPQHFGDGTRLSIL.

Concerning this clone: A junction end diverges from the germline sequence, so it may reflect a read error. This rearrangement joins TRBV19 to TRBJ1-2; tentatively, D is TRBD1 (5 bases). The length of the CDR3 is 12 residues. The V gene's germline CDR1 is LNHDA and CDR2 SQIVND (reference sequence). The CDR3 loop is CASSHGLLGQAF. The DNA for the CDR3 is TGTGCCAGTAGTCACGGGTTACTCGGACAAGCCTTC.

CDR3 sequence reads: CASSLLSVPRGDQETQYF. CDR3 DNA sequence: TGCGCCAGCAGCTTGTTGTCGGTCCCCCGGGGGGATCAAGAGACCCAGTACTTC. The V gene is TRBV5-1, the J gene TRBJ2-5; 7 bases line up with TRBD2. Germline values: CDR1 SGHRS, CDR2 YFSETQ. V gave up 1 base and J gave up 2 bases; unmatched junction bases: 14. The CDR3 runs 18 residues.

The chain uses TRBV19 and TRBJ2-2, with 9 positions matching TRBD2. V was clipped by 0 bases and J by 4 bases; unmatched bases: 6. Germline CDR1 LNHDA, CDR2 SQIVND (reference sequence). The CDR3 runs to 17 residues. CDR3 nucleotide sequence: TGTGCCAGTAGTATAGATCATTGGCGGGAGGGCACCGGGGAGCTGTTTTTT. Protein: CASSIDHWREGTGELFF.

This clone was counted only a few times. The DNA of the CDR3 is TGTGCCAGCAGTTATCGGGACAGGTCAGATACGCAGTATTTT. This translates into CASSYRDRSDTQYF. This chain connects TRBV6-5 to TRBJ2-3, with TRBD1 matching 8 bases. CDR1 is MNHEY, CDR2 SVGAGI, per germline. The CDR3 is made up of 14 amino acids. J gave up 4 bases and V 3 bases, and 3 bases lay outside the gene matches.

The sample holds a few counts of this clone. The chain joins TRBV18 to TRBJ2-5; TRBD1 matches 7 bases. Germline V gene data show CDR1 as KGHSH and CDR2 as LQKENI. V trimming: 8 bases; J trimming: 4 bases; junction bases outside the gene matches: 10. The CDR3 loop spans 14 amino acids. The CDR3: CASHRSRGPETQYF. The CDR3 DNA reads TGTGCCAGCCACCGAAGTAGGGGGCCAGAGACCCAGTACTTC.

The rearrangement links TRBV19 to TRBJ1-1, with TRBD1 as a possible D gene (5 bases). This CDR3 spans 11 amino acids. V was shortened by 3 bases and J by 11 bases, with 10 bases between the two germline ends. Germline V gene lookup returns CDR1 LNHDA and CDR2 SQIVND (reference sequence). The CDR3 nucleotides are TGTGCCAGTAGTATCCCAGGGCTGGCTTTCTTT. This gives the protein CASSIPGLAFF.

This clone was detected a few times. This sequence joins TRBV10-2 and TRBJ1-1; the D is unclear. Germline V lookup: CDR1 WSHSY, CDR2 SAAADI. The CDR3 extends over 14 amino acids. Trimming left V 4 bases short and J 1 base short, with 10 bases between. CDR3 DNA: TGCGCCAGCAGTGCCGCGGGAGAGAACACTGAAGCTTTCTTT. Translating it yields CASSAAGENTEAFF.

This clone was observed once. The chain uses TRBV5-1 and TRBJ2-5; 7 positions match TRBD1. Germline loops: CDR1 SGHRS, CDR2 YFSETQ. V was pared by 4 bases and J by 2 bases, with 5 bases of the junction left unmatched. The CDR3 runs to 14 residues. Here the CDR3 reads CASSGDSLQETQYF. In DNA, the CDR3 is TGCGCCAGCAGCGGGGACAGCCTGCAAGAGACCCAGTACTTC. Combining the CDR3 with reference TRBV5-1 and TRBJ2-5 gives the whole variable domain KAGVTQTPRYLIKTRGQQVTLSCSPISGHRSVSWYQQTPGQGLQFLFEYFSETQRNKGNFPGRFSGRQFSNSRSEMNVSTLELGDSALYLCASSGDSLQETQYFGPGTRLLVL.

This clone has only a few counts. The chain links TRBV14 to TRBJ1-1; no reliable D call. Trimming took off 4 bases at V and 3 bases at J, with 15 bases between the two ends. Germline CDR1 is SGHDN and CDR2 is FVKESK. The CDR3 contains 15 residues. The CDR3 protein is CASSPKKRLDTEAFF. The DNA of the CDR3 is TGTGCCAGCAGCCCCAAAAAGCGGTTGGACACTGAAGCTTTCTTT.

CDR3 sequence reads: CASSPMTSGDTQYF. CDR3 in DNA: TGTGCCAGCAGCCCGATGACTAGCGGGGATACGCAGTATTTT. The chain couples TRBV9 to TRBJ2-3; 10 bases map to TRBD2. This CDR3 spans 14 amino acids. V was clipped by 4 bases and J by 6 bases; unmatched bases: 5. Germline loops: CDR1 SGDLS, CDR2 YYNGEE.

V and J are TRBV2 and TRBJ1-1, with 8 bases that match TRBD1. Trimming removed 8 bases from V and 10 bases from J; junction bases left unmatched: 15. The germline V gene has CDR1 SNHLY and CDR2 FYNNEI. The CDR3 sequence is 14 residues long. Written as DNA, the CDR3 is TGTGCCAGCGGTGGACAGGGAAGGGAGATTGGAGCTTTCTTT. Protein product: CASGGQGREIGAFF.

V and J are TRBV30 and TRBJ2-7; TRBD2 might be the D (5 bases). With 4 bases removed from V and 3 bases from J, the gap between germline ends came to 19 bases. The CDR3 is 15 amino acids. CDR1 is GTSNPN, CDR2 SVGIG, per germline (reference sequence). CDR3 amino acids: CAWTNPPRGVYEQYF. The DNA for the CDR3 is TGTGCCTGGACCAACCCCCCCCGGGGAGTCTACGAGCAGTACTTC.

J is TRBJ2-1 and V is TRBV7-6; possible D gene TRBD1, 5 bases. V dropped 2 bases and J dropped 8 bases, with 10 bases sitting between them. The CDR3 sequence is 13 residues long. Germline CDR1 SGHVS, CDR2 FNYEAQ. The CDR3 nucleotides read TGTGCCAGCAGCTTATCGCAGGGCGATGAGCAGTTCTTC. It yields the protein CASSLSQGDEQFF.

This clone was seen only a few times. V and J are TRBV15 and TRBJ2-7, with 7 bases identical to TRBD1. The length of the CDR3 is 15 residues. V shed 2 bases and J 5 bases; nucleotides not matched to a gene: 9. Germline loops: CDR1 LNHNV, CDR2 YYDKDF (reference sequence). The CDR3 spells CATSRTISGGDEQYF. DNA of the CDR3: TGTGCCACCAGCAGAACCATCTCAGGGGGAGACGAGCAGTACTTC.

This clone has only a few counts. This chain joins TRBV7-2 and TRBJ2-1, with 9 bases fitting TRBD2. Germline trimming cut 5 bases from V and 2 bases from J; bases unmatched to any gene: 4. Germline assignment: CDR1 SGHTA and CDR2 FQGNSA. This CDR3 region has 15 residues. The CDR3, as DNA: TGTGCCAGCAGCCAGGGACTAGCTCCCTACAATGAGCAGTTCTTC. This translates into CASSQGLAPYNEQFF.

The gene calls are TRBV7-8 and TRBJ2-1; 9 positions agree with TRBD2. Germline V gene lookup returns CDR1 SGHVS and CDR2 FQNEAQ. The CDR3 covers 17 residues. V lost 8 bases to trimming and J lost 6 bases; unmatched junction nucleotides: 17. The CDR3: CASSFYGGRASVNEQFF. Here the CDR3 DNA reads TGTGCCAGCTCATTTTATGGCGGGAGGGCCTCGGTCAATGAGCAGTTCTTC.

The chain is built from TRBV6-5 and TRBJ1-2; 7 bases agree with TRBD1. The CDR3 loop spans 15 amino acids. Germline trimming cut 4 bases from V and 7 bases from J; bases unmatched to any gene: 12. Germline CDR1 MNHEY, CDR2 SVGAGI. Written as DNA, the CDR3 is TGTGCCAGCAGTTTTACACAGACAGGGTATTTTGGCTACACCTTC. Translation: CASSFTQTGYFGYTF.

CDR3 coding DNA: TGTGCCTGGAGCGTGTCGAACACTGAAGCTTTCTTT. Protein: CAWSVSNTEAFF. The chain is built from TRBV30 and TRBJ1-1; no clear D gene. V lost 3 bases, J lost 1 base, and 6 bases lay in between. This CDR3 comprises 12 residues. Germline V gene sequence: CDR1 GTSNPN, CDR2 SVGIG (reference sequence).

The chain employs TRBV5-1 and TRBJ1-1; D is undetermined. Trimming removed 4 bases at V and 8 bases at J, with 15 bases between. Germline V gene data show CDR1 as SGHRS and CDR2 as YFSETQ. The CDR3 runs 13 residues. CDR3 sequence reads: CASSQPSPSEAFF. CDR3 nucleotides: TGCGCCAGCAGCCAACCTAGTCCGAGCGAAGCTTTCTTT.

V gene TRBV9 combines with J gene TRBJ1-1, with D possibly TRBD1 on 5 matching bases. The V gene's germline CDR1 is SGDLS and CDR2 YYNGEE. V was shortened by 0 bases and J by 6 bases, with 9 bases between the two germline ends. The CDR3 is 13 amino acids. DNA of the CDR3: TGTGCCAGCAGCGTAGGACGGGGGTCTGAAGCTTTCTTT. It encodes CASSVGRGSEAFF.

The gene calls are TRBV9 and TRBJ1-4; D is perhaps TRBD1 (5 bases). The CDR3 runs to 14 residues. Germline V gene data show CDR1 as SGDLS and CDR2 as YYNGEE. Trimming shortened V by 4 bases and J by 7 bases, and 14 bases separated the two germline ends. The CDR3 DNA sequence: TGTGCCAGCAGCCCCCCCGGGGGAGGTGAAAAACTGTTTTTT. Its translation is CASSPPGGGEKLFF.

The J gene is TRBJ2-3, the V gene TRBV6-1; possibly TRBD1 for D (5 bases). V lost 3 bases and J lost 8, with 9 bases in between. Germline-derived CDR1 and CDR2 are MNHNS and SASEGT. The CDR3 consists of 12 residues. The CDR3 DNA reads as TGTGCCAGCAGTGATAAAAGGGGTACGCAGTATTTT. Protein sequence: CASSDKRGTQYF.

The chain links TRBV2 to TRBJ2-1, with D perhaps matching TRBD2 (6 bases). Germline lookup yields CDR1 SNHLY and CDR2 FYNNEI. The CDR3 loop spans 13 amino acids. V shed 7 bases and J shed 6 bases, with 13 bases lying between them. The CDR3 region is CASNGHGGNEQFF. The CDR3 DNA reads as TGTGCCAGCAACGGCCACGGGGGCAATGAGCAGTTCTTC. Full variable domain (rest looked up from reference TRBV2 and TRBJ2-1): EPEVTQTPSHQVTQMGQEVILRCVPISNHLYFYWYRQILGQKVEFLVSFYNNEISEKSEIFDDQFSVERPDGSNFTLKIRSTKLEDSAMYFCASNGHGGNEQFFGPGTRLTVL.

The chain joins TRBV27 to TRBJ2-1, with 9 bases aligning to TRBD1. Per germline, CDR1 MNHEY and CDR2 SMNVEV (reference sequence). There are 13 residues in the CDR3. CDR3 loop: CATGQGTPNEQFF. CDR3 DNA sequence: TGTGCTACGGGACAGGGTACCCCCAATGAGCAGTTCTTC.

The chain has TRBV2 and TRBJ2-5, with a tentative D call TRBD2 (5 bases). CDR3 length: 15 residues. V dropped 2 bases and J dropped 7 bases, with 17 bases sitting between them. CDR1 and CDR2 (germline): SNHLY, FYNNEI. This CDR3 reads CASSESDSFDRTQYF. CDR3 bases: TGTGCCAGCAGTGAATCGGACTCCTTCGATCGGACCCAGTACTTC.

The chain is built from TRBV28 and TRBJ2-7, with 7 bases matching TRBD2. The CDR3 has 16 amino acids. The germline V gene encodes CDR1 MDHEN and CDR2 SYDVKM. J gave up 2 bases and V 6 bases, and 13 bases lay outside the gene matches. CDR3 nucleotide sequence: TGTGCCAGCAGCTCCTCAGGAGCGGGACTTACCTACGAGCAGTACTTC. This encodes CASSSSGAGLTYEQYF.